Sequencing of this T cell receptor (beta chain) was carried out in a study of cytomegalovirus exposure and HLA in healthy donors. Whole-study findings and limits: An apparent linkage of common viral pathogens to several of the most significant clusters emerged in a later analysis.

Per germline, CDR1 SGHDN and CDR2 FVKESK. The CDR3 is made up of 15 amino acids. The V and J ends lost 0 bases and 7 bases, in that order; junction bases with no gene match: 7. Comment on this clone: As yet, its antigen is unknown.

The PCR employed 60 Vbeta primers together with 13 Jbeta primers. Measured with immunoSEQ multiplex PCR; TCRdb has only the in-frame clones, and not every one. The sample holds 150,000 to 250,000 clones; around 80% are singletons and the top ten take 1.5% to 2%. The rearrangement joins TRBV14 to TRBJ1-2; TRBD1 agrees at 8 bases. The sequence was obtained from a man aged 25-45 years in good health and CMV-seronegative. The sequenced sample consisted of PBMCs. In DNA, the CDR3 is TGTGCCAGCAGCCAAGACTCAGGGGGCGCGTTTGGCTACACCTTC. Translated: CASSQDSGGAFGYTF. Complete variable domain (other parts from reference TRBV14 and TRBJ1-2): EAGVTQFPSHSVIEKGQTVTLRCDPISGHDNLYWYRRVMGKEIKFLLHFVKESKQDESGMPNNRFLAERTGGTYSTLKVQPAELEDSGVYFCASSQDSGGAFGYTFGSGTRLTVV.